This T cell receptor (beta chain) was sequenced for a study of T cell responses to AZD1222 COVID-19 vaccine. Assay: immunoSEQ multiplex PCR; the TCRdb copy retains only in-frame clones and omits some. This table holds roughly 140,000 clones, 75% to 95% found once. With regard to this clone: Its matching antigen is unknown.

It was second doses at about 4 or about 12 weeks that were pooled. Study-wide findings and caveats: Recipients of AZD1222 seropositive at baseline numbered only five or six. There were mostly white British donors and more females than males, and clonal diversity was possibly underestimated.

The CDR3 consists of 13 residues. CDR1 SGHRS and CDR2 YFSETQ come from the germline V gene. V lost 1 base and J 6 bases, leaving 11 bases between the germline ends. The clonotype was recovered from an adult who received the AZD1222 COVID-19 vaccine. The chain uses TRBV5-1 and TRBJ2-7; D unresolved. The sequenced sample was peripheral blood, obtained 28 days after the second AZD1222 dose. This chain's CDR3 is CASSLRTDSEQYF. The DNA of the CDR3 is TGCGCCAGCAGCTTGCGTACAGATTCCGAGCAGTACTTC.